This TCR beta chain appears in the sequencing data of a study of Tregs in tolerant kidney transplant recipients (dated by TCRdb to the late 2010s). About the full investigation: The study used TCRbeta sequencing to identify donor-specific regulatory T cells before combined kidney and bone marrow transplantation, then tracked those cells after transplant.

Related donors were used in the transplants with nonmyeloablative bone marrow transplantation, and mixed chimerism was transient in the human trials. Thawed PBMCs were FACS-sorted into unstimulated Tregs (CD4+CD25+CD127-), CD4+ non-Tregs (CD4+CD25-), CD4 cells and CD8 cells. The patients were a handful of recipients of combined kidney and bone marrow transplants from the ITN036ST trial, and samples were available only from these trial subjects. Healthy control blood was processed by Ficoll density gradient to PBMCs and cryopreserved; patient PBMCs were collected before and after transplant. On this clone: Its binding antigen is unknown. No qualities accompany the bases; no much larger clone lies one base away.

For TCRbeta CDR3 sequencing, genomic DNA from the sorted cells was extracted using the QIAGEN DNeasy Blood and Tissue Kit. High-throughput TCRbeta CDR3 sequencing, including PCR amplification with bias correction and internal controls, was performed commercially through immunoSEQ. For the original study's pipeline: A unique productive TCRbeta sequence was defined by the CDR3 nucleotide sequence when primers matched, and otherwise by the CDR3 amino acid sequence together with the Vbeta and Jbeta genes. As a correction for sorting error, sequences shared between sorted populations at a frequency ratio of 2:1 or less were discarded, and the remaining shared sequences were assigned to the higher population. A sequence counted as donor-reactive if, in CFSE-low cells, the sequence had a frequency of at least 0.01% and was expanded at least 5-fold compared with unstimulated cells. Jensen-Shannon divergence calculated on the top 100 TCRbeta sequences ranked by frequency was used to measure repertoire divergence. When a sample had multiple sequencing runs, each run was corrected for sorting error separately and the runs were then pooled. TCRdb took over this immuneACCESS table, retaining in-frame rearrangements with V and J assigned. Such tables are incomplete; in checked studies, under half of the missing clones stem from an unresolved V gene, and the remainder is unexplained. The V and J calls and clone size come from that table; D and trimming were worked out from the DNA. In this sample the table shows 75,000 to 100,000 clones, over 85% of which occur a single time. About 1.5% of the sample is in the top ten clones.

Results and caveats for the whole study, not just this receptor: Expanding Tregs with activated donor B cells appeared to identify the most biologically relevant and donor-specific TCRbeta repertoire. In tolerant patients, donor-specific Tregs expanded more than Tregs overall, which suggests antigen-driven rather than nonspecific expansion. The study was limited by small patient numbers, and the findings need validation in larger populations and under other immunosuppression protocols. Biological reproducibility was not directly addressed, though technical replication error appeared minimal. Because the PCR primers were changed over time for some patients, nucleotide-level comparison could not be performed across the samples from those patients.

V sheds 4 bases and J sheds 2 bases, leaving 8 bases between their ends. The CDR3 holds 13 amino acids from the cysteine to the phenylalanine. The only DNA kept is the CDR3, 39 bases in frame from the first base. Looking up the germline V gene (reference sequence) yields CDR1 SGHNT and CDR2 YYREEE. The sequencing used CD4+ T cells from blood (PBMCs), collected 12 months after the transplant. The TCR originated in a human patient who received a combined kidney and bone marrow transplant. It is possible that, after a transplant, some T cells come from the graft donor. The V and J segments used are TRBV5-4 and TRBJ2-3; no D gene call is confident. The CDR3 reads CASSLRYTDTQYF. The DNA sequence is TGTGCCAGCAGCCTAAGATACACAGATACGCAGTATTTT.